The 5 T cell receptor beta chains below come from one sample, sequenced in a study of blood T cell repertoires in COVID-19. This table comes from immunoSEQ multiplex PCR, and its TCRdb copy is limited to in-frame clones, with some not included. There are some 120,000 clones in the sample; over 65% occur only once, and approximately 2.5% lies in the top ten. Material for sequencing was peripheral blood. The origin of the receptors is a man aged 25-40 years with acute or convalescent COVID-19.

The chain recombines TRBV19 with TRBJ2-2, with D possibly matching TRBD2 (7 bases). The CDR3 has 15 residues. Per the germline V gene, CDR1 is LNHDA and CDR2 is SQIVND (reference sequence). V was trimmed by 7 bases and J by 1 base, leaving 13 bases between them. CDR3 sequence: CASKGGGRNTGELFF. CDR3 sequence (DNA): TGTGCCAGTAAAGGCGGGGGCCGGAACACCGGGGAGCTGTTTTTT.

The CDR3 reads CASRFQGGNSPLHF. The CDR3 DNA follows: TGTGCCAGCAGATTCCAGGGAGGCAATTCACCCCTCCACTTT. The rearrangement joins TRBV27 to TRBJ1-6; maybe TRBD1 (5 bases). The CDR3 runs 14 residues. Germline V gene lookup returns CDR1 MNHEY and CDR2 SMNVEV (reference sequence). V was cut by 6 bases and J by 7 bases, with 13 bases left in between.

This CDR3 reads CSARVSGDQFF. Here the CDR3 DNA reads TGCAGCGCCAGAGTTAGCGGGGATCAGTTCTTC. The V and J genes are TRBV29-1 and TRBJ2-1, with TRBD2 matching 8 bases. Trimming cost V 7 bases and J 13 bases; bases outside gene matches: 9. The V gene's germline CDR1 is SQVTM and CDR2 ANQGSEA. The CDR3 consists of 11 residues.

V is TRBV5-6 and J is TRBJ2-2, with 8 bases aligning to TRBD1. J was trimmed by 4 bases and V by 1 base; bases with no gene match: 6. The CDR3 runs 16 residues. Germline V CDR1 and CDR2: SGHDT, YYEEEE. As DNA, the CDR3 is TGTGCCAGCAGCTTGCCGGGGCAGGGGGCCACCGGGGAGCTGTTTTTT. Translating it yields CASSLPGQGATGELFF.

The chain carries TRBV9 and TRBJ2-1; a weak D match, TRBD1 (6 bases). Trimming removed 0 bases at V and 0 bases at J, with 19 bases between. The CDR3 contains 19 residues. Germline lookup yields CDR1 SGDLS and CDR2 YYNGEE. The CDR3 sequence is CASSVEPRQARSSYNEQFF. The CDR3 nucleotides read TGTGCCAGCAGCGTAGAACCAAGACAGGCCCGGAGCTCCTACAATGAGCAGTTCTTC.